These 26 T cell receptor beta chains originate from one sample sequenced in a study of monozygotic twins with inflammatory bowel disease. Following a re-call of the 5' RACE reads, TCRdb has one entry per CDR3 protein and lacks DNA. The specimen's table records approximately 400,000 distinct CDR3 sequences. The material sequenced was blood. The receptors derive from a human donor with ulcerative colitis or Crohn's disease, or a healthy co-twin of an affected twin (not recorded which).

The V and J genes are TRBV6-2 or TRBV6-3 and TRBJ2-7; TCRdb returns TRBD2, unconfirmable since there is no DNA. The CDR3 sequence is 15 residues long. The V gene's germline CDR1 is MNHEY and CDR2 SVGEGT. The CDR3 here is CASSLGGSSFGEQYF.

V usage is TRBV5-1 and J usage is TRBJ2-1; the D call from TCRdb, TRBD2, cannot be confirmed without DNA. The CDR3 contains 14 residues. In germline, CDR1 is SGHRS, CDR2 YFSETQ. The CDR3 here is CASSPTTQRGEQFF.

This chain connects TRBV28 to TRBJ2-2; absent DNA, TCRdb's TRBD1 call cannot be checked. Germline CDR1 and CDR2: MDHEN and SYDVKM. The CDR3 is 13 amino acids. The CDR3 region is CGSSWGNTGELFF.

The chain couples TRBV3-1 to TRBJ2-4. The CDR3 loop spans 15 amino acids. CDR1 and CDR2 from the germline V gene are LGHDT and YNNKEL (reference sequence). CDR3 loop: CASSQDQTERNIQYF.

V and J are TRBV7-3 and TRBJ2-1; TCRdb names TRBD2, which stays unverified in the absence of DNA. Germline V gene lookup returns CDR1 SGHTA and CDR2 FQGTGA. The CDR3 extends over 15 amino acids. The CDR3: CASSLRREGYNEQFF. Based on the CDR3 plus reference TRBV7-3 and TRBJ2-1, the full variable domain is GAGVSQTPSNKVTEKGKYVELRCDPISGHTALYWYRQSLGQGPEFLIYFQGTGAADDSGLPNDRFFAVRPEGSVSTLKIQRTERGDSAVYLCASSLRREGYNEQFFGPGTRLTVL.

This chain joins TRBV2 and TRBJ2-5; TCRdb gives TRBD2 as the D gene, but with no DNA this cannot be confirmed. Germline loops: CDR1 SNHLY, CDR2 FYNNEI. This CDR3 has 14 residues. The CDR3 region is CASNSGGQGKTQYF.

The rearrangement joins TRBV5-1 to TRBJ1-2; the D call of TRBD1 rests on TCRdb alone, since no DNA is present to check it. The V gene's germline CDR1 is SGHRS and CDR2 YFSETQ. CDR3 length: 16 amino acids. The CDR3 protein is CASSPGSDRGLGGYTF.

The genes are TRBV10-3 and TRBJ2-5. CDR3 length: 14 residues. Germline V gene sequence: CDR1 ENHRY, CDR2 SYGVKD. CDR3: CAISESMKQETQYF.

The V gene is TRBV4-2, the J gene TRBJ2-7; TCRdb selects TRBD2, and the lack of DNA leaves this call unchecked. The CDR3 length is 14 residues. Germline CDR1 is LGHNA and CDR2 is YNFKEQ. The CDR3: CASSSQREGNEQYF.

J is TRBJ2-1 and V is TRBV6-2 or TRBV6-3; TCRdb's D gene call, TRBD2, goes unchecked for lack of DNA. The CDR3 covers 13 residues. Germline V lookup: CDR1 MNHEY, CDR2 SVGEGT. CDR3 loop: CASSSSGYNEQFF.

The V and J genes are TRBV5-1 and TRBJ2-5; TCRdb calls TRBD2, which cannot be checked without DNA. The CDR3 is 18 amino acids. Per germline, CDR1 SGHRS and CDR2 YFSETQ. The CDR3 loop is CASSLRPSGGPPLQTQYF.

The chain links TRBV28 to TRBJ2-7; checking the TCRdb D call of TRBD1 is not possible without DNA. The CDR3 has 12 residues. Germline V lookup: CDR1 MDHEN, CDR2 SYDVKM. The CDR3 protein is CASSRFPYEQYF.

The rearrangement links TRBV5-4 to TRBJ1-4; TCRdb indicates TRBD1, and absent DNA this call remains unverified. The CDR3 spans 15 residues. Germline CDR1 and CDR2: SGHNT and YYREEE (reference sequence). CDR3 loop: CASSLSQGGAEKLFF.

The CDR3 sequence is CASSPGQGAGAGELFF. The chain recombines TRBV12-3 or TRBV12-4 with TRBJ2-2; TCRdb's assignment of TRBD1 cannot be checked, as there is no DNA. The CDR3 totals 16 residues.

The CDR3 sequence: CASRSGGLAKNMQYF. This rearrangement joins TRBV6-2 or TRBV6-3 to TRBJ2-4; TCRdb's assignment of TRBD1 cannot be checked, as there is no DNA. Germline-derived CDR1 and CDR2 are MNHEY and SVGEGT. This CDR3 spans 15 amino acids.

CDR3 sequence reads: CASLLQSEEKLFF. The chain recombines TRBV6-1 with TRBJ1-4. Germline CDR1 MNHNS, CDR2 SASEGT. The CDR3 length is 13 residues.

The V and J genes are TRBV6-2 or TRBV6-3 and TRBJ2-1; TCRdb calls TRBD1, which cannot be checked without DNA. CDR3 length: 17 residues. Germline assignment: CDR1 MNHEY and CDR2 SVGEGT. The CDR3 protein is CASTWGEGRWSYNEQFF.

The rearrangement joins TRBV6-2 or TRBV6-3 to TRBJ2-4. From germline, CDR1 is MNHEY and CDR2 SVGEGT. This CDR3 region has 13 residues. The CDR3 loop reads CASSSPGRNIQYF.

The CDR3 loop reads CASSRRGPWGNTEAFF. The chain employs TRBV12-3 or TRBV12-4 and TRBJ1-1; the D call from TCRdb, TRBD1, cannot be confirmed without DNA. The CDR3 covers 16 residues.

V is TRBV5-1 and J is TRBJ2-5; the D gene TCRdb calls, TRBD1, cannot be checked with no DNA. The CDR3 is made up of 16 amino acids. Germline CDR1 is SGHRS and CDR2 is YFSETQ. The CDR3 protein is CASSARGSGYQETQYF.

The V and J genes are TRBV7-3 and TRBJ2-1; TCRdb names TRBD1, which stays unverified in the absence of DNA. The CDR3 length is 15 residues. The germline V gene encodes CDR1 SGHTA and CDR2 FQGTGA. The CDR3 region is CASSLLANPRDEQFF.

V usage is TRBV6-5 and J usage is TRBJ2-1; TCRdb indicates TRBD2, and absent DNA this call remains unverified. This CDR3 has 17 residues. Germline CDR1 and CDR2: MNHEY and SVGAGI. The CDR3 region is CASSYAQGGVRVHEQFF.

This rearrangement joins TRBV7-2 to TRBJ1-1. Germline-derived CDR1 and CDR2 are SGHTA and FQGNSA. The CDR3 has 11 residues. The CDR3 loop is CASSVNTEAFF.

The rearrangement uses TRBV7-9 and TRBJ1-1; TCRdb indicates TRBD1, and absent DNA this call remains unverified. The CDR3 spans 13 residues. CDR1 and CDR2 from the germline V gene are SEHNR and FQNEAQ (reference sequence). CDR3 protein: CASSRTGGGSSFF.

The V and J genes are TRBV19 and TRBJ1-3; TCRdb selects TRBD1, and the lack of DNA leaves this call unchecked. Looked up from germline, CDR1 is LNHDA and CDR2 is SQIVND (reference sequence). The CDR3 covers 13 residues. CDR3 amino acids: CASERGAGNTIYF.

The chain is built from TRBV7-3 and TRBJ2-5. This CDR3 is built from 13 residues. Germline lookup yields CDR1 SGHTA and CDR2 FQGTGA. CDR3 region: CASSLGSYEAQYF. The whole variable domain, filled in from reference TRBV7-3 and TRBJ2-5, reads GAGVSQTPSNKVTEKGKYVELRCDPISGHTALYWYRQSLGQGPEFLIYFQGTGAADDSGLPNDRFFAVRPEGSVSTLKIQRTERGDSAVYLCASSLGSYEAQYFGPGTRLLVL.